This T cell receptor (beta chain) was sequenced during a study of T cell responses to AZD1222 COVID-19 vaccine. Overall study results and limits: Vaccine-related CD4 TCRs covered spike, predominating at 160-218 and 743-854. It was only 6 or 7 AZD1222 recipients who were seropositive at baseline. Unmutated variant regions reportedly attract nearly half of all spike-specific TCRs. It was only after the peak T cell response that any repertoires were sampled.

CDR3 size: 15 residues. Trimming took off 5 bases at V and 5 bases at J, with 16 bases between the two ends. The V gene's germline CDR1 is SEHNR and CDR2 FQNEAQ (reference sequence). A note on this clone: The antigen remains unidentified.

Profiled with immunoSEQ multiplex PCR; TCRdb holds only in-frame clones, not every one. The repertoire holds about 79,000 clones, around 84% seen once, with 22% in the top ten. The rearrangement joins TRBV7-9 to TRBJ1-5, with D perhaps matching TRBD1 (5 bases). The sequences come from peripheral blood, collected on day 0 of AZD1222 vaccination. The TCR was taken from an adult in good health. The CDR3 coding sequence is TGTGCCAGCAGCCGTGACAGTGCAGCATATCAGCCCCAGCATTTT. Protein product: CASSRDSAAYQPQHF.